This record covers a single T cell receptor beta chain. The antigen is undetermined. This sample stems from a study of cytomegalovirus exposure and HLA in healthy donors. In germline, CDR1 is SQVTM, CDR2 ANQGSEA. Germline trimming cut 2 bases from V and 4 bases from J; bases unmatched to any gene: 7. The CDR3 loop spans 14 amino acids. The repertoire was sequenced with immunoSEQ multiplex PCR; TCRdb's copy has only in-frame clones and lacks some. The data show about 160,000 clones, about 86% seen once. Findings and caveats of the study: The study found most TCR sequences rare, yet found some public TCRs in many donors. CMV antigen specificity of a few CMV-associated chains was confirmed in vitro. The study labeled 170 or so TCR beta chains cytomegalovirus-associated.

An approximately 130-subject validation cohort, separate from the approximately 670-subject first cohort, supplied the donors. V and J are TRBV29-1 and TRBJ2-7, with 8 bases matching TRBD2. Sequenced input: PBMCs. This clonotype originated in a young woman in good health and CMV-seronegative. The CDR3 sequence: CSVEIPGRAYEQYF. In DNA, the CDR3 is TGCAGCGTTGAAATCCCCGGGAGGGCTTACGAGCAGTACTTC.